This T cell receptor beta chain was retrieved from a study of CD8+CD57+ T cells in acquired aplastic anemia. Previously, flow cytometry had revealed CD8+CD57+ cell expansion in the patients chosen for sequencing. Everyone among the patients had severe acquired aplastic anemia. Genomic DNA acted as the template from which TCR beta VDJ combination and CDR3 sequence profiling were carried out. TCRdb re-called the reads with MiXCR, one entry per CDR3 protein. The sample consists of about 270,000 distinct CDR3 sequences, 82% of them appearing once. The CDR3 covers 12 residues. In germline, CDR1 is SGHNT, CDR2 YENEEA. With respect to this clonotype: The target antigen is unknown. Compared with germline, one end of the junction differs, possibly owing to a read error.

Regarding the study as a whole: Around 27 was the count of CD8+ CDR3 sequences that patients shared with controls. Patients did not significantly differ from controls in CD8+ Simpson's diversity.

Sequenced input: sorted CD4+, CD8+, or CD8+CD57+ T cells (not recorded which) from PBMCs. The TCR was taken from a human donor with aplastic anemia. The chain links TRBV11-3 to TRBJ1-1, with D perhaps TRBD1 (5 bases). Here the CDR3 reads CASGLGLSEAFF. CDR3 nucleotides: TGTGCCAGCGGCTTGGGGCTGAGTGAAGCTTTCTTT.